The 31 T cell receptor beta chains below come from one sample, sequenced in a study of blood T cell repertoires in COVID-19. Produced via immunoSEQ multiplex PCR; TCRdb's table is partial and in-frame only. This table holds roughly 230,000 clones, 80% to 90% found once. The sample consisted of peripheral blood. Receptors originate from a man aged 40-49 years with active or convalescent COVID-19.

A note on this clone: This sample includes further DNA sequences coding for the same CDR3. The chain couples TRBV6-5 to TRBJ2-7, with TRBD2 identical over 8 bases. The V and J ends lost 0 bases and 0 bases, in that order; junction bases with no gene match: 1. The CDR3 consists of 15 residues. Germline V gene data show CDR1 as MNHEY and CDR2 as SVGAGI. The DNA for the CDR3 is TGTGCCAGCAGTTACTCGGCGGGGGGCTCCTACGAGCAGTACTTC. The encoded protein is CASSYSAGGSYEQYF.

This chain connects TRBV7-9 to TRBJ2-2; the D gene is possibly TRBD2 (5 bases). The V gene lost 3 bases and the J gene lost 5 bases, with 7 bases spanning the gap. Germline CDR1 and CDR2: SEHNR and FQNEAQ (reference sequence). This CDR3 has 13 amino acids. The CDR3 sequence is CASSFPGTGELFF. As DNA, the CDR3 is TGTGCCAGCAGCTTCCCGGGGACCGGGGAGCTGTTTTTT.

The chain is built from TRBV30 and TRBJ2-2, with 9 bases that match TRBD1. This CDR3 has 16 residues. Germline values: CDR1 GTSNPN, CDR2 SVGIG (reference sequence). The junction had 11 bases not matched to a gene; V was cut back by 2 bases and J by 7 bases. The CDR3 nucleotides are TGTGCCTGGAGTCAAGGATACAGGGGGCTTGGCGGGGAGCTGTTTTTT. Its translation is CAWSQGYRGLGGELFF.

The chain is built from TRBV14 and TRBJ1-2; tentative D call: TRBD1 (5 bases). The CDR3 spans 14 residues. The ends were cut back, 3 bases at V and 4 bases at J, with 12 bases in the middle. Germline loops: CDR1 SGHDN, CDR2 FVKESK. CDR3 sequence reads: CASSQYGAGYGYTF. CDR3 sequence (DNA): TGTGCCAGCAGCCAGTATGGGGCAGGCTATGGCTACACCTTC. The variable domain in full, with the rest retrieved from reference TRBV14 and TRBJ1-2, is EAGVTQFPSHSVIEKGQTVTLRCDPISGHDNLYWYRRVMGKEIKFLLHFVKESKQDESGMPNNRFLAERTGGTYSTLKVQPAELEDSGVYFCASSQYGAGYGYTFGSGTRLTVV.

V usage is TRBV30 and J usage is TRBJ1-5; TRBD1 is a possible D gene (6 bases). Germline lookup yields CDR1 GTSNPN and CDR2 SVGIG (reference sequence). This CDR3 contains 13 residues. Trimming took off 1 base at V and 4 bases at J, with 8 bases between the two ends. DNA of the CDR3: TGTGCCTGGAGTGGGACAGAGAATCAGCCCCAGCATTTT. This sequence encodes CAWSGTENQPQHF.

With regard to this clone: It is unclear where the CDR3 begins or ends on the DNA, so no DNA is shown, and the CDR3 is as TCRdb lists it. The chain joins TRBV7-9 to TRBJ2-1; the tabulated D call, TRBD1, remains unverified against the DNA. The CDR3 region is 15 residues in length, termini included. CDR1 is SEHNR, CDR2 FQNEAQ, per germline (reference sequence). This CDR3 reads CASHSGQGSYNEQFF.

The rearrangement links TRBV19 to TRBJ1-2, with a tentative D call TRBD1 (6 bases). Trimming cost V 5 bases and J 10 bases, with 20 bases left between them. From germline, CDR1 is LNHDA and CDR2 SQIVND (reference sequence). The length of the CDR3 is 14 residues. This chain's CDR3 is CASSPRGLHPAYTF. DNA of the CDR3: TGTGCCAGTAGTCCGAGGGGGTTGCACCCTGCCTACACCTTC.

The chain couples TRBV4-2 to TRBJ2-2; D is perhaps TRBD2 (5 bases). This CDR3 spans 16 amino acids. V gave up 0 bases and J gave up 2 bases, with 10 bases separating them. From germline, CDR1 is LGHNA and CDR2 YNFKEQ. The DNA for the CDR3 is TGTGCCAGCAGCCAAGACCCTAGCTCCAACACCGGGGAGCTGTTTTTT. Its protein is CASSQDPSSNTGELFF.

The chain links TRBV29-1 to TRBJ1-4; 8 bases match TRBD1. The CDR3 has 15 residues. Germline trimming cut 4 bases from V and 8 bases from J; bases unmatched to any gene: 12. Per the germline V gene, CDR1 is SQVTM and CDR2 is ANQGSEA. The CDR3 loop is CSVAGQGGVGEKLFF. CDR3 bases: TGCAGCGTTGCCGGACAGGGTGGGGTAGGAGAAAAACTGTTTTTT.

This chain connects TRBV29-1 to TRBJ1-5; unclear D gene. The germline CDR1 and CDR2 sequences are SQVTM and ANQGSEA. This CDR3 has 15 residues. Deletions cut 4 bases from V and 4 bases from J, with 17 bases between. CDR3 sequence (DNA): TGCAGCGTTGGAGGGAGCTCCCTCGGGAATCAGCCCCAGCATTTT. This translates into CSVGGSSLGNQPQHF.

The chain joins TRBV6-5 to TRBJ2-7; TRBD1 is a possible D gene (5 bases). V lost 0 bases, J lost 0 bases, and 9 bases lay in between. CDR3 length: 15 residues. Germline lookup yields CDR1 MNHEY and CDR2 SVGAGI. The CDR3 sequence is CASSYSAGSSYEQYF. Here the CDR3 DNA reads TGTGCCAGCAGTTACTCCGCAGGGTCCTCCTACGAGCAGTACTTC.

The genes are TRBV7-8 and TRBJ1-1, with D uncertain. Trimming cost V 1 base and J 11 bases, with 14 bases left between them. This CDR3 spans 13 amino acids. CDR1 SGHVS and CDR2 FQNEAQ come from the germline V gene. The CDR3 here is CASSLDLSGLAFF. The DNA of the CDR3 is TGTGCCAGCAGCTTAGATTTGTCTGGGCTGGCTTTCTTT.

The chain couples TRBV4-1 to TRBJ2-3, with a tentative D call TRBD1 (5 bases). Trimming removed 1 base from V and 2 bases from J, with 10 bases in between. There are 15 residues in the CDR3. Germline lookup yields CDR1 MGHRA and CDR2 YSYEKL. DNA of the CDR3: TGCGCCAGCAGCCAAGGGGCCAGGGTCACAGATACGCAGTATTTT. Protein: CASSQGARVTDTQYF.

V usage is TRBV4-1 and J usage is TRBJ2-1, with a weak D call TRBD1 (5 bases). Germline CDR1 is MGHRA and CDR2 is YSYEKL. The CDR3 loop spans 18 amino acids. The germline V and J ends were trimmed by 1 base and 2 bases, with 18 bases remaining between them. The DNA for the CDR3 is TGCGCCAGCAGCCAAGGACTCCAGGGAAAAGGCCCCTACAATGAGCAGTTCTTC. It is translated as CASSQGLQGKGPYNEQFF.

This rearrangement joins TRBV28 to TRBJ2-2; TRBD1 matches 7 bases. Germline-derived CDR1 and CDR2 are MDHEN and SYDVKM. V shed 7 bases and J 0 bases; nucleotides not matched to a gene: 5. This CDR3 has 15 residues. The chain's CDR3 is CASKRQGSNTGELFF. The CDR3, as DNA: TGTGCCAGCAAGAGACAGGGCTCGAACACCGGGGAGCTGTTTTTT. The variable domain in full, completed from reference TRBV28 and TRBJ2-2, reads DVKVTQSSRYLVKRTGEKVFLECVQDMDHENMFWYRQDPGLGLRLIYFSYDVKMKEKGDIPEGYSVSREKKERFSLILESASTNQTSMYLCASKRQGSNTGELFFGEGSRLTVL.

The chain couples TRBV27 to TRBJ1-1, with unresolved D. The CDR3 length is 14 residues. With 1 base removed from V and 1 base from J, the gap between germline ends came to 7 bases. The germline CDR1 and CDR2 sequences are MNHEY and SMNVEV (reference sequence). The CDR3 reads CASSLYQSNTEAFF. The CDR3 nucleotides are TGTGCCAGCAGTTTATATCAGTCGAACACTGAAGCTTTCTTT.

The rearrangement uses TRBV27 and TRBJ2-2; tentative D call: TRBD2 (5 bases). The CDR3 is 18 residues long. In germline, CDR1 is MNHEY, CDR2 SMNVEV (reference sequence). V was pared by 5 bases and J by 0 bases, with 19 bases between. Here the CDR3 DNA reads TGTGCCAGCAGTACCTCCGGGATCTTGTTCGCGAACACCGGGGAGCTGTTTTTT. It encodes CASSTSGILFANTGELFF.

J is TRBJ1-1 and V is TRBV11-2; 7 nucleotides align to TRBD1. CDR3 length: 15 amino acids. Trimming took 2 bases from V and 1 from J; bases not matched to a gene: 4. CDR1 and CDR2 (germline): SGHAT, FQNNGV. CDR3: CASSLLGGRNTEAFF. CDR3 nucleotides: TGTGCCAGCAGCTTACTAGGGGGCAGGAACACTGAAGCTTTCTTT.

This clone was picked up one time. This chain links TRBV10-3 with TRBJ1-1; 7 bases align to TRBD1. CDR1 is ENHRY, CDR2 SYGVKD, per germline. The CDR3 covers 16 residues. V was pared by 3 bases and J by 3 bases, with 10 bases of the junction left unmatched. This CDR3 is CAISEGRGGEDTEAFF. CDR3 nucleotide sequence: TGTGCCATCAGTGAAGGGCGAGGGGGCGAAGACACTGAAGCTTTCTTT.

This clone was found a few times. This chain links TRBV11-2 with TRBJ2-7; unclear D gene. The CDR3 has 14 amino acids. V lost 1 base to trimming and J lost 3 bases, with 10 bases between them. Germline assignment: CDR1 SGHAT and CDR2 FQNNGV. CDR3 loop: CASSLGPTGYEQYF. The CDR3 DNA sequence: TGTGCCAGCAGCTTAGGACCGACGGGCTACGAGCAGTACTTC.

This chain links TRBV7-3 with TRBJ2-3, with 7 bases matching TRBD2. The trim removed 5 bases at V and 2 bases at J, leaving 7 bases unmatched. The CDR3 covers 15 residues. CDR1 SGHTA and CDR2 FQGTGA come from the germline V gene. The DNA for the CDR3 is TGTGCCAGCAGCCCCGAAGGGAGGGCCACAGATACGCAGTATTTT. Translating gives CASSPEGRATDTQYF.

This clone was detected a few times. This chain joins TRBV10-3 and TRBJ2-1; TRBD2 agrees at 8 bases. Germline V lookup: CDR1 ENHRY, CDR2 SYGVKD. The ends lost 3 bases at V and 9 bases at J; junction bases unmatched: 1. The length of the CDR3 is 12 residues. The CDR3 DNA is TGTGCCATCAGTGACGGGAGGGGTGAGCAGTTCTTC. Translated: CAISDGRGEQFF.

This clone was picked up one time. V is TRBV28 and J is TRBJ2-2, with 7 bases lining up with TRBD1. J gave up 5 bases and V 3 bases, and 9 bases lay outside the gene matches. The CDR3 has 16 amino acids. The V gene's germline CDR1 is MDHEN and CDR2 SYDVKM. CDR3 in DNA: TGTGCCAGCAGTTTTAGGGCAGGGGGTTGGACCGGGGAGCTGTTTTTT. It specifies CASSFRAGGWTGELFF.

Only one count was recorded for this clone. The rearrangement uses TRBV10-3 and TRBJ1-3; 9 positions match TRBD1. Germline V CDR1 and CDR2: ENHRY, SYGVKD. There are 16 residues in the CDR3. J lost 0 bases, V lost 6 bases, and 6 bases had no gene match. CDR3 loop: CAIRAGTGLSGNTIYF. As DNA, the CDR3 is TGTGCCATCAGGGCCGGGACAGGGCTCTCTGGAAACACCATATATTTT.

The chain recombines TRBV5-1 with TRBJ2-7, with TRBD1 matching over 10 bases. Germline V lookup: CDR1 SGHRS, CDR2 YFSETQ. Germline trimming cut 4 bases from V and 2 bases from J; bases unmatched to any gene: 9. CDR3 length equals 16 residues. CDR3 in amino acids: CASSPDPGTGAYEQYF. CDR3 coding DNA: TGCGCCAGCAGCCCAGACCCCGGGACAGGGGCCTACGAGCAGTACTTC.

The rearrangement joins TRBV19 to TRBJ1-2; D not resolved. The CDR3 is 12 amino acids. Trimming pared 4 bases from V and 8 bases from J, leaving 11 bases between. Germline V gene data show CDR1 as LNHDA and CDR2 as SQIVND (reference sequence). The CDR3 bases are TGTGCCAGTAGTACAGCGTCGGGAGGCTACACCTTC. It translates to CASSTASGGYTF.

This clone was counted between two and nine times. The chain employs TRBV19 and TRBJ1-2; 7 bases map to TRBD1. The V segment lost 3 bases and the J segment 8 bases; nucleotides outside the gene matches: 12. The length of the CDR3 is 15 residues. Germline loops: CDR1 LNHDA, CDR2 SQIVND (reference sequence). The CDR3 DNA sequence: TGTGCCAGTAGTATTCCATCAACAGGGGTGAACGGCTACACCTTC. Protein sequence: CASSIPSTGVNGYTF.

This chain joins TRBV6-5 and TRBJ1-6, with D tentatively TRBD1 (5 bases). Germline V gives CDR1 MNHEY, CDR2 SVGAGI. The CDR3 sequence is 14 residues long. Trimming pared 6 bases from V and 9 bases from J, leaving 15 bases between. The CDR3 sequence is CASRGGTLGSPLHF. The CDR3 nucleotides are TGTGCCAGCAGGGGGGGGACCCTGGGTTCACCCCTCCACTTT.

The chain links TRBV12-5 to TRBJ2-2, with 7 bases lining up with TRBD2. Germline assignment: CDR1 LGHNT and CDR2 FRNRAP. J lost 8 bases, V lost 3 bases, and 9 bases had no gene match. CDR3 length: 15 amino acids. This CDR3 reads CASGFPPGLRGELFF. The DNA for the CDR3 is TGTGCTAGTGGTTTCCCACCGGGACTAAGGGGGGAGCTGTTTTTT.

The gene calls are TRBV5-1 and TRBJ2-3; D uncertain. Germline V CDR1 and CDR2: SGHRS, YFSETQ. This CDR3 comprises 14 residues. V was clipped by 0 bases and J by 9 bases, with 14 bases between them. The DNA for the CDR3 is TGCGCCAGCAGCTTGGGCCCTACTGGGCCAACGCAGTATTTT. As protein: CASSLGPTGPTQYF.

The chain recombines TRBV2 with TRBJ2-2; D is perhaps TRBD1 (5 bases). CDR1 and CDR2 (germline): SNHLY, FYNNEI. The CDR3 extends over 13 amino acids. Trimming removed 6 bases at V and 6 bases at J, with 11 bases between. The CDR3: CASRPRVSGELFF. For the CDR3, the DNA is TGTGCCAGCAGACCCAGGGTCTCCGGGGAGCTGTTTTTT. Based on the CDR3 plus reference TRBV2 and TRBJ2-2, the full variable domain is EPEVTQTPSHQVTQMGQEVILRCVPISNHLYFYWYRQILGQKVEFLVSFYNNEISEKSEIFDDQFSVERPDGSNFTLKIRSTKLEDSAMYFCASRPRVSGELFFGEGSRLTVL.